Listed here are 22 T cell receptor beta chains from one sample, sequenced in a study of CD8 T cells in cerebrospinal fluid in Alzheimer's disease. Following a re-call of the 10x single-cell sequencing reads, TCRdb has one entry per CDR3 protein and lacks DNA. The sample table includes 950 to 1,100 distinct CDR3 sequences. The sequencing input was cerebrospinal fluid. These receptor sequences come from a human donor in good health.

This clonotype counts as medium-sized by frequency. The V and J genes are TRBV29-1 and TRBJ2-2; TCRdb reports TRBD2, a call that lacks DNA to check it against. Germline V CDR1 and CDR2: SQVTM, ANQGSEA. The CDR3 loop spans 11 amino acids. CDR3 protein: CSGEGNGELFF.

Considering frequency, this clonotype is medium-sized. V and J are TRBV21-1 and TRBJ2-7; TCRdb lists TRBD2, though no DNA is available to test this call. TRBV21-1 is an annotated pseudogene. CDR3 length: 12 residues. The CDR3 loop reads CAMSSGRYEQYF.

This clonotype is called medium-sized (0.01 to 0.1%) based on its frequency. The CDR3 spells CASSTWTGYSGIFAYEQYF. V is TRBV21-1 and J is TRBJ2-7; the D gene TCRdb calls, TRBD1, cannot be checked with no DNA. TRBV21-1 is noted as a pseudogene. The CDR3 runs 19 residues.

This clonotype is deemed medium-sized by its frequency. The chain joins TRBV4-2 to TRBJ2-7. CDR3 length equals 12 residues. The germline V gene has CDR1 LGHNA and CDR2 YNFKEQ. The CDR3 spells CASSHQTGEQYF.

This clonotype registers medium-sized by frequency. The rearrangement joins TRBV11-2 to TRBJ1-3. The CDR3 is 15 residues long. CDR1 SGHAT and CDR2 FQNNGV come from the germline V gene. The CDR3 loop is CASDKIGRAGNTIYF.

By frequency, this clonotype registers large (0.1 to 1%). This chain connects TRBV2 to TRBJ1-5. This CDR3 spans 13 amino acids. Germline values: CDR1 SNHLY, CDR2 FYNNEI. The CDR3 is CASTGTADQPQHF.

By frequency, this clonotype is medium-sized. This rearrangement joins TRBV5-5 to TRBJ2-2. The length of the CDR3 is 13 residues. CDR1 SGHKS and CDR2 YYEKEE come from the germline V gene (reference sequence). CDR3 protein: CASSLGDPGELFF.

This clonotype ranks as large in terms of frequency. J is TRBJ2-7 and V is TRBV5-1. Germline CDR1 and CDR2: SGHRS and YFSETQ. CDR3 length: 15 amino acids. CDR3 sequence: CASSWGLKSLYEQYF.

This clonotype is classed as medium-sized by frequency. The rearrangement joins TRBV20-1 to TRBJ2-1. The CDR3 sequence is 11 residues long. The V gene's germline CDR1 is DFQATT and CDR2 SNEGSKA (reference sequence). The CDR3 protein is CSAPGFGEQFF.

Its frequency marks this clonotype as medium-sized. The chain employs TRBV2 and TRBJ2-5; there is no DNA to check the TCRdb D call of TRBD1. Looked up from germline, CDR1 is SNHLY and CDR2 is FYNNEI. The CDR3 loop spans 14 amino acids. CDR3 sequence reads: CASSEGQLQETQYF.

Considering frequency, this clonotype is large. The CDR3 loop reads CASSLTDGAYEQYF. This chain joins TRBV3-1 and TRBJ2-7; TCRdb selects TRBD1, and the lack of DNA leaves this call unchecked. The CDR3 has 14 residues. Germline V gene sequence: CDR1 LGHDT, CDR2 YNNKEL (reference sequence).

This clonotype is classed as large (0.1 to 1%) by frequency. The chain carries TRBV6-2 or TRBV6-3 and TRBJ2-7. CDR1 is MNHEY, CDR2 SVGEGT, per germline. CDR3 size: 11 residues. CDR3 in amino acids: CASGVSYEQYF.

This clonotype is classed as medium-sized by frequency. The chain employs TRBV6-2 or TRBV6-3 and TRBJ2-7; TCRdb lists TRBD1, though no DNA is available to test this call. Germline-derived CDR1 and CDR2 are MNHEY and SVGEGT. The CDR3 length is 13 residues. The CDR3 loop reads CASSWDSSYEQYF.

This clonotype is deemed medium-sized by its frequency. The chain links TRBV9 to TRBJ2-6; TCRdb calls TRBD1, which cannot be checked without DNA. The CDR3 consists of 18 residues. Germline V gene sequence: CDR1 SGDLS, CDR2 YYNGEE. The chain's CDR3 is CASSARGQGVAGANVLTF.

This clonotype is deemed medium-sized (0.01 to 0.1%) by its frequency. V is TRBV19 and J is TRBJ1-5. The length of the CDR3 is 15 residues. CDR1 and CDR2 (germline): LNHDA, SQIVND (reference sequence). CDR3 loop: CASTTSEGSNQPQHF.

This clonotype registers large by frequency. The J gene is TRBJ1-5, the V gene TRBV7-2. This CDR3 has 15 amino acids. Germline assignment: CDR1 SGHTA and CDR2 FQGNSA. The CDR3 here is CASSPSALRGQPQHF.

Judged by frequency, this clonotype is medium-sized (0.01 to 0.1%). The chain combines TRBV29-1 with TRBJ2-7; TCRdb lists TRBD2, though no DNA is available to test this call. The germline V gene encodes CDR1 SQVTM and CDR2 ANQGSEA. This CDR3 is 15 amino acids long. This chain's CDR3 is CSVGWGIAGDYEQYF.

This clonotype is classed as medium-sized by frequency. The J gene is TRBJ2-2, the V gene TRBV6-1; with no DNA, the TCRdb D assignment of TRBD1 cannot be verified. The CDR3 totals 14 residues. In germline, CDR1 is MNHNS, CDR2 SASEGT. The CDR3 spells CASSVAPGGGELFF.

This clonotype is identified as medium-sized (0.01 to 0.1%) from frequency. This chain links TRBV29-1 with TRBJ1-1. Per germline, CDR1 SQVTM and CDR2 ANQGSEA. The CDR3 has 11 residues. CDR3 region: CSAGHNTEAFF.

This clonotype is classed as medium-sized by frequency. The CDR3 loop is CASSLGQQRGGELFF. V is TRBV5-6 and J is TRBJ2-2; the D gene TCRdb calls, TRBD1, cannot be checked with no DNA. Germline V gene lookup returns CDR1 SGHDT and CDR2 YYEEEE. This CDR3 contains 15 residues.

This clonotype is identified as medium-sized from frequency. The chain uses TRBV27 and TRBJ2-1; absent DNA, TCRdb's TRBD1 call cannot be checked. The V gene's germline CDR1 is MNHEY and CDR2 SMNVEV (reference sequence). The CDR3 extends over 14 amino acids. The chain's CDR3 is CASSGGRTYNEQFF.

By frequency, this clonotype is medium-sized. V is TRBV19 and J is TRBJ2-3; TCRdb lists TRBD2, though no DNA is available to test this call. The length of the CDR3 is 15 residues. CDR1 LNHDA and CDR2 SQIVND come from the germline V gene (reference sequence). CDR3 loop: CASSSGLAGGGTQYF.